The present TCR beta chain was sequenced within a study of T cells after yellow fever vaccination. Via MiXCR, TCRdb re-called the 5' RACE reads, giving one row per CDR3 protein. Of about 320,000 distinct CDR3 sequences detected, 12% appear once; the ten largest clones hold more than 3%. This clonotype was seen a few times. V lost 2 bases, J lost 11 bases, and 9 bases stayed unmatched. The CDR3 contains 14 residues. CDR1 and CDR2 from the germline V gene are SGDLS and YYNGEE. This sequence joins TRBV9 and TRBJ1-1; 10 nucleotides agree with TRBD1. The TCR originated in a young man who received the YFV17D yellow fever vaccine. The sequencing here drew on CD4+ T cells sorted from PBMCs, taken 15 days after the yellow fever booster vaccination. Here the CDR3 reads CASSVYGTGETAFF. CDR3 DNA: TGTGCCAGCAGCGTGTACGGGACAGGGGAAACGGCTTTCTTT.